This T cell receptor beta chain was obtained from a study of CD4 and CD8 cells across lung adenocarcinoma regions. A remark on this clonotype: One end of the junction does not line up with germline, which may come from a read error.

TCRdb used MiXCR to reprocess the PCR reads, holding one entry per CDR3 protein. The data contain under 20,000 distinct CDR3 sequences, around 46% of them singletons. Germline values: CDR1 SGHAT, CDR2 FQDESV (reference sequence). The CDR3 runs 14 residues. The patients had localized lung adenocarcinoma, a non-small cell subtype. This chain connects TRBV11-1 to TRBJ2-4; D possibly corresponds to TRBD2 (6 bases). Input material: CD4+ T cells from the margin of a lung tumor. The receptor was isolated from a male donor with lung adenocarcinoma. The CD4 and CD8 labels of this study may be unreliable. CDR3 sequence reads: CGVWGVRVTNTQYF. The CDR3 nucleotides are TGCGGCGTCTGGGGGGTACGGGTCACAAACACGCAGTACTTC. The variable domain in full, with the rest retrieved from reference TRBV11-1 and TRBJ2-4, is EAEVAQSPRYKITEKSQAVAFWCDPISGHATLYWYRQILGQGPELLVQFQDESVVDDSQLPKDRFSAERLKGVDSTLKIQPAELGDSAMYLCGVWGVRVTNTQYFGAGTRLSVL.